The source of this TCR delta chain is a study of gamma-delta T cells after stem cell transplantation. There are 17 residues in the CDR3. Germline CDR1 is GEAIGNYY and CDR2 is EKD. TCRdb reapplied CATT to the RT-PCR reads. The sample has a few thousand delta-chain clones, approximately 3% seen once. A remark on this clone: TCRdb's protein for this DNA is that of a much larger clone and differs from the translation at residue 15, likely a read error; the protein shown is the DNA translation.

This clonotype was sampled from a human donor. It is not recorded whose cells these are; they may come from a transplant donor. The chain carries TRDV2 and TRDJ1, with TRDD3 identical over 10 bases. The specimen sequenced was gamma-delta T cells. Here the CDR3 reads CACDPLGDRRVADKPIF. The CDR3 DNA sequence: TGTGCCTGTGACCCTCTGGGGGATAGGAGAGTGGCCGATAAACCCATCTTT.